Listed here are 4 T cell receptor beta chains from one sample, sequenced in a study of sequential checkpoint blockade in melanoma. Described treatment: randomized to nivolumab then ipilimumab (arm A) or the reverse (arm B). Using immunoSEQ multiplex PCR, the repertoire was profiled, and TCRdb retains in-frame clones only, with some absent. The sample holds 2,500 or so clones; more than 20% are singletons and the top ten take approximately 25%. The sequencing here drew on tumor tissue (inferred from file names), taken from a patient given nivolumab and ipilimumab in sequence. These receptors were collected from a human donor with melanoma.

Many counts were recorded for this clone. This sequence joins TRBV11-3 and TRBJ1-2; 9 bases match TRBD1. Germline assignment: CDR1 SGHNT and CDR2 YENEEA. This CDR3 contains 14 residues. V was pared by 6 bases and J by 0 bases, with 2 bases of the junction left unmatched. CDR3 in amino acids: CASRTGGTNYGYTF. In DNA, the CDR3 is TGTGCCAGCAGGACAGGGGGGACTAACTATGGCTACACCTTC.

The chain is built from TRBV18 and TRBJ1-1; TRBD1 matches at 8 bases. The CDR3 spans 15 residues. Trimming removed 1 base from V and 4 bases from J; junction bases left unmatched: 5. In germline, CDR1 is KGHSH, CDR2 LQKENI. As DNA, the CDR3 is TGTGCCAGCTCACCACATTCACAGGGGGGCACTGAAGCTTTCTTT. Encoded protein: CASSPHSQGGTEAFF.

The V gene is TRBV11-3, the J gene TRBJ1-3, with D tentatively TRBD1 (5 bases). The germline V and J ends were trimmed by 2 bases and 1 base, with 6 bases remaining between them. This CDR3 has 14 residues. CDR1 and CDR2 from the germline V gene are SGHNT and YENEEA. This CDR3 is CASSLTGSGNTIYF. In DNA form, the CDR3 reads TGTGCCAGCAGCTTAACAGGATCTGGAAACACCATATATTTT. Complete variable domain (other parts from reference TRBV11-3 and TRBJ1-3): EAGVVQSPRYKIIEKKQPVAFWCNPISGHNTLYWYLQNLGQGPELLIRYENEEAVDDSQLPKDRFSAERLKGVDSTLKIQPAELGDSAVYLCASSLTGSGNTIYFGEGSWLTVV.

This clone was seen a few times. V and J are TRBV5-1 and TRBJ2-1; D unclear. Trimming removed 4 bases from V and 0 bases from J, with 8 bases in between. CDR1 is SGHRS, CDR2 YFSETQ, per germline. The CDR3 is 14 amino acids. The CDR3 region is CASSAQSSYNEQFF. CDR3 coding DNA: TGCGCCAGCAGCGCGCAAAGCTCCTACAATGAGCAGTTCTTC.